Sequencing of this T cell receptor beta chain was carried out in a study of cytomegalovirus exposure and HLA in healthy donors. The CDR3 runs to 17 residues. With V trimmed by 4 bases and J by 3 bases, 11 bases remained unmatched. Germline V gives CDR1 SGHRS, CDR2 YFSETQ. Points from the study as a whole: In a later analysis, at a false discovery rate of 0.05, under 20,000 TCR beta sequences were associated with HLA alleles.

Amplification used 60 Vbeta primers and 13 Jbeta primers. The assay was immunoSEQ multiplex PCR, and TCRdb's table has in-frame clones only and misses some. Of 82,000 or so clones detected, over 9.5% appear once; the ten largest clones hold more than 20%. A few counts support this clone. Its antigen remains unidentified. This TCR was sampled from a man aged 55 to 69 in good health and CMV-seropositive. Sequencing was done on a sample of PBMCs. This sequence joins TRBV5-1 and TRBJ2-1; 9 bases are a match to TRBD1. This CDR3 is CASSGPIGTGFYNEQFF. The CDR3 nucleotides are TGCGCCAGCAGCGGGCCAATTGGGACAGGGTTCTACAATGAGCAGTTCTTC.